This entry is about one T cell receptor beta chain. The antigen is not known. CD4+ cell separation produced CD45RA+ naive and CD45RA-negative memory subsets. This CDR3 comprises 16 residues. V lost 3 bases, J lost 7 bases, and 18 bases lay in between. Germline V lookup: CDR1 MGHRA, CDR2 YSYEKL. The data originate from a study of shared clonotypes between healthy human individuals. Overall study findings and caveats: Represented diversity (both genetic and exposure-history) was limited by the small number of donors.

Profiled with immunoSEQ multiplex PCR; TCRdb holds only in-frame clones, not every one. The repertoire holds fewer than 1.6 million clones, with about 98.5% as singletons. The clonotype comes from a man aged 25 to 45 in good health. The specimen was naive CD4+ T cells sorted from blood. Noted subset: CD45RA+ positively selected. J is TRBJ1-4 and V is TRBV4-1; no clear D. CDR3 coding DNA: TGCGCCAGCAGCCACCCCCCCGGACTTCGGACTGAAAAACTGTTTTTT. Translated, it gives CASSHPPGLRTEKLFF.